The 17 T cell receptor beta chains presented below share a single source sample, sequenced in a study of regulatory T cells in long-lasting Graves disease. CDR3 regions were amplified by Arm-PCR using iRepertoire HTBI primers to build TCR beta libraries. TCRdb fed the multiplex PCR reads into MiXCR, producing one record per CDR3 protein. This table has 400,000 to 650,000 distinct CDR3 sequences, roughly 16% appearing once. The time point: newly diagnosed GD, antithyroid drugs for less than 3 months. PBMCs were the source of the RNA used for TCR sequencing. The same specimen was also included in a second study, on T cells in Graves' hyperthyroidism and ophthalmopathy.

The starting material was peripheral blood mononuclear cells (PBMCs), obtained at new diagnosis, from a patient treated with antithyroid drugs. Source of these receptors: a woman aged 40-60 years with Graves disease.

As regards this clonotype: The junction and the germline gene differ at one end; a read error may be behind it. The chain is built from TRBV5-1 and TRBJ2-5, with D possibly TRBD2 on 6 matching bases. Germline V gene data show CDR1 as SGHRS and CDR2 as YFSETQ. There are 16 residues in the CDR3. The CDR3 DNA sequence: TGTGCCAGCAGCTCCGGGAGCGAAACATTGTGGGAGACCCAGTACTTC. Protein product: CASSSGSETLWETQYF.

This clonotype was observed many times. A junction boundary mismatches the germline segment, possibly from a read error. The CDR3, as DNA: TGTGCCAGCAGCCCTGGACAGGCGAGGACTGAAGCTTTCTTT. Amino acids: CASSPGQARTEAFF. This sequence joins TRBV5-1 and TRBJ1-1, with TRBD1 matching 7 bases. The CDR3 sequence is 14 residues long. Germline loops: CDR1 SGHRS, CDR2 YFSETQ. The full variable domain, in which reference TRBV5-1 and TRBJ1-1 provide the parts outside the CDR3, is KAGVTQTPRYLIKTRGQQVTLSCSPISGHRSVSWYQQTPGQGLQFLFEYFSETQRNKGNFPGRFSGRQFSNSRSEMNVSTLELGDSALYLCASSPGQARTEAFFGQGTRLTVV.

This chain connects TRBV10-3 to TRBJ1-4, with no clear D. V lost 0 bases and J 0 bases, leaving 8 bases between the germline ends. Germline V lookup: CDR1 ENHRY, CDR2 SYGVKD. This CDR3 contains 16 residues. The CDR3 region has the DNA TGTGCCATCAGTGAGTCATGGGGTACAACTAATGAAAAACTGTTTTTT. Translating gives CAISESWGTTNEKLFF.

In regard to this clonotype: A single base separates this from a much larger clone, so it may be a read error. V gene TRBV6-1 combines with J gene TRBJ1-5; no firm D call. There are 15 residues in the CDR3. Germline V lookup: CDR1 MNHNS, CDR2 SASEGT. V was cut by 7 bases and J by 0 bases, with 13 bases left in between. In DNA form, the CDR3 reads TGTGCCAGCACTCCCTCGCCCTATAGCAATCAGCCCCAGCATTTT. The encoded protein is CASTPSPYSNQPQHF.

This chain uses TRBV5-5 with TRBJ2-5; perhaps TRBD2 as D (5 bases). Trimming left V 6 bases short and J 4 bases short, with 13 bases between. This CDR3 contains 13 residues. Germline assignment: CDR1 SGHKS and CDR2 YYEKEE (reference sequence). The CDR3 loop reads CASTRTPRETQYF. The CDR3 DNA reads as TGTGCCAGCACCAGGACTCCGCGAGAGACCCAGTACTTC.

There are many counts of this clonotype. The genes are TRBV10-1 and TRBJ1-3; D is possibly TRBD1 (6 bases). The CDR3 loop spans 14 amino acids. Germline V lookup: CDR1 WNHNN, CDR2 SYGVQD (reference sequence). Trimming pared 8 bases from V and 0 bases from J, leaving 11 bases between. This CDR3 reads CASRRDNSGNTIYF. CDR3 nucleotide sequence: TGCGCCAGCCGCCGGGACAACTCTGGAAACACCATATATTTT.

This clonotype was seen ten or more times. The V gene is TRBV12-5, the J gene TRBJ2-4; D perhaps matches TRBD1 (6 bases). CDR1 and CDR2 from the germline V gene are LGHNT and FRNRAP. The V and J ends lost 1 base and 0 bases respectively, with 10 bases between them. The CDR3 spans 16 residues. The CDR3: CASGLGDRLAKNIQYF. CDR3 bases: TGTGCTAGTGGTTTGGGAGACAGGCTAGCCAAAAACATTCAGTACTTC.

This clonotype was seen ten or more times. The chain recombines TRBV28 with TRBJ2-3; 9 bases fit TRBD2. V gave up 5 bases and J gave up 5 bases; unmatched junction bases: 8. The CDR3 is 15 residues long. Germline values: CDR1 MDHEN, CDR2 SYDVKM. The CDR3 region is CASSPSGDRGDTQYF. CDR3 DNA sequence: TGTGCCAGCAGTCCTAGCGGGGATCGGGGAGATACGCAGTATTTT.

This clonotype was seen just once. This chain uses TRBV10-3 with TRBJ2-7, with TRBD1 matching over 9 bases. Losses at the gene ends were 3 bases for V and 2 bases for J; bases not matched to a gene: 5. The CDR3 is made up of 15 amino acids. Germline loops: CDR1 ENHRY, CDR2 SYGVKD. In DNA, the CDR3 is TGTGCCATCAGTGACCCCGGGACAGGGACCTACGAGCAGTACTTC. Encoded protein: CAISDPGTGTYEQYF.

A few counts support this clonotype. The rearrangement uses TRBV7-3 and TRBJ2-5; 9 nucleotides match TRBD1. The ends lost 2 bases at V and 3 bases at J; junction bases unmatched: 4. CDR3 length: 15 residues. Per germline, CDR1 SGHTA and CDR2 FQGTGA. CDR3 nucleotides: TGTGCCAGCAGCTTATTGGGGACAGGGAAAGAGACCCAGTACTTC. It yields the protein CASSLLGTGKETQYF.

This clonotype has ten or more counts. The CDR3 sequence is CASTQVQGSTGELFF. Written as DNA, the CDR3 is TGTGCCAGCACTCAGGTACAGGGTTCCACCGGGGAGCTGTTTTTT. The chain recombines TRBV28 with TRBJ2-2; possible D gene TRBD1, 6 bases. Trimming stripped 7 bases from V and 4 bases from J, with 16 bases between. There are 15 residues in the CDR3. The germline V gene has CDR1 MDHEN and CDR2 SYDVKM.

This chain connects TRBV6-1 to TRBJ2-7; D tentatively fits TRBD1 or TRBD2 (6 bases each). CDR3 length: 16 amino acids. The germline V and J ends were trimmed by 6 bases and 0 bases, with 18 bases remaining between them. Germline-derived CDR1 and CDR2 are MNHNS and SASEGT. The chain's CDR3 is CASSLKGGKGSYEQYF. The DNA of the CDR3 is TGTGCCAGCAGCTTAAAGGGGGGAAAGGGCTCCTACGAGCAGTACTTC.

This clonotype was seen a handful of times. In nucleotides, the CDR3 is TGCGCCAGCAGCCAAGGACCGGGACAGCAGAATCAGCCCCAGCATTTT. This gives the protein CASSQGPGQQNQPQHF. This chain joins TRBV4-1 and TRBJ1-5, with 7 bases aligning to TRBD1. The CDR3 is 16 amino acids. Germline values: CDR1 MGHRA, CDR2 YSYEKL. V trimming: 1 base; J trimming: 4 bases; junction bases outside the gene matches: 7.

This chain connects TRBV6-1 to TRBJ1-4, with D tentatively TRBD1 (6 bases). Between the trimmed V and J ends, which lost 6 bases and 0 bases, there was a span of 14 bases. Germline CDR1 MNHNS, CDR2 SASEGT. The CDR3 contains 16 residues. The DNA of the CDR3 is TGTGCCAGCAGCAGAAACGACAGGCCAACTAATGAAAAACTGTTTTTT. Translation: CASSRNDRPTNEKLFF.

The chain employs TRBV6-1 and TRBJ2-7; a possible D gene is TRBD2 (5 bases). The V gene lost 3 bases and the J gene lost 2 bases, with 23 bases spanning the gap. Per germline, CDR1 MNHNS and CDR2 SASEGT. The CDR3 sequence is 18 residues long. The CDR3 nucleotides read TGTGCCAGCAGTGAGTGGGTTCGCGGAGGCTCTCTTACCTACGAGCAGTACTTC. Translating it yields CASSEWVRGGSLTYEQYF.

This clonotype was seen at least ten times. The rearrangement links TRBV7-8 to TRBJ1-2; TRBD1 matches 7 bases. V lost 5 bases and J lost 0; bases outside the gene matches: 3. There are 14 residues in the CDR3. The germline CDR1 and CDR2 sequences are SGHVS and FQNEAQ. CDR3 coding DNA: TGTGCCAGCAGCAAACAGGGGTCTAACTATGGCTACACCTTC. Its translation is CASSKQGSNYGYTF.

There are a few counts of this clonotype. The V gene is TRBV6-2 or TRBV6-3, the J gene TRBJ1-4; TRBD1 agrees at 10 bases. Germline V gives CDR1 MNHEY, CDR2 SVGEGT. Trimming removed 6 bases from V and 1 base from J; junction bases left unmatched: 5. The CDR3 length is 16 residues. The CDR3 coding sequence is TGTGCCAGCAGCAGGGACAGGGGTGGAACTAATGAAAAACTGTTTTTT. Protein product: CASSRDRGGTNEKLFF.